These 3 T cell receptor beta chains came from one sample sequenced in a study of blood T cell repertoires in COVID-19. The repertoire was sequenced with immunoSEQ multiplex PCR; TCRdb's copy has only in-frame clones and lacks some. The sample contains some 62,000 clones, roughly four fifths of which appear only once. Sequenced sample: peripheral blood. These receptors were taken from a man in his 60s with acute or convalescent COVID-19.

This chain connects TRBV27 to TRBJ1-6; D may be TRBD1 (6 bases). Germline CDR1 MNHEY, CDR2 SMNVEV (reference sequence). This CDR3 comprises 14 residues. Trimming took off 8 bases at V and 7 bases at J, with 15 bases between the two ends. The CDR3 spells CASRRTAKNSPLHF. The CDR3 DNA follows: TGTGCCAGCCGAAGGACAGCGAAAAATTCACCCCTCCACTTT.

The V and J genes are TRBV27 and TRBJ1-2; D remains unclear. With 0 bases removed from V and 0 bases from J, the gap between germline ends came to 8 bases. In germline, CDR1 is MNHEY, CDR2 SMNVEV (reference sequence). This CDR3 contains 15 residues. CDR3: CASSLSSVSNYGYTF. In nucleotides, the CDR3 is TGTGCCAGCAGTTTATCATCGGTCTCTAACTATGGCTACACCTTC.

The CDR3 region has the DNA TGCGCCAGCAGGCCAACTAGCGTTGGCACAGATACGCAGTATTTT. Its translation: CASRPTSVGTDTQYF. The V and J genes are TRBV5-1 and TRBJ2-3, with 7 bases fitting TRBD2. There are 15 residues in the CDR3. Germline CDR1 and CDR2: SGHRS and YFSETQ. With 5 bases clipped from V and 1 base from J, the junction kept 7 bases outside the gene matches.